Presented here are 26 T cell receptor beta chains from one specimen sequenced in a study of blood T cell repertoires in COVID-19. The table came from immunoSEQ multiplex PCR; TCRdb's copy has only in-frame clones and leaves some out. The sample lists 55,000 to 65,000 clones; roughly four fifths were seen once. The material sequenced was peripheral blood. These receptors originate from a man aged 55 to 70 with COVID-19, enrolled during active disease.

The rearrangement joins TRBV4-2 to TRBJ1-2, with no clear D. CDR3 length: 14 amino acids. V lost 5 bases and J lost 2, with 12 bases in between. Germline-derived CDR1 and CDR2 are LGHNA and YNFKEQ. CDR3 in amino acids: CASSYDAANYGYTF. In DNA form, the CDR3 reads TGTGCCAGCAGCTACGATGCGGCGAACTATGGCTACACCTTC.

The V gene is TRBV6-1, the J gene TRBJ2-3, with 13 nucleotides matching TRBD2. Germline-derived CDR1 and CDR2 are MNHNS and SASEGT. The ends lost 4 bases at V and 2 bases at J; junction bases unmatched: 12. The CDR3 totals 19 residues. The CDR3 DNA follows: TGTGCCAGCAGTGCAACTAGCGGGAGGGCCAAAAGGGACACAGATACGCAGTATTTT. This sequence encodes CASSATSGRAKRDTDTQYF.

This chain uses TRBV21-1 with TRBJ2-2; TRBD2, the D gene given by the table, was not confirmed from the DNA. TRBV21-1 is recorded as a pseudogene. This CDR3 has 14 residues. The CDR3 is CASSCRRGTGELFF. The CDR3 DNA sequence: TGTGCCAGCAGCTGCCGCCGGGGCACCGGGGAGCTGTTTTTT.

The CDR3 spells CASRDTYTEAFF. The CDR3 nucleotides are TGTGCCAGCAGGGACACCTACACTGAAGCTTTCTTT. The rearrangement links TRBV6-5 to TRBJ1-1; the D gene is possibly TRBD1 (5 bases). V dropped 6 bases and J dropped 3 bases, with 8 bases sitting between them. Germline V gene sequence: CDR1 MNHEY, CDR2 SVGAGI. The length of the CDR3 is 12 residues.

V usage is TRBV27 and J usage is TRBJ2-7; 7 bases match TRBD1. CDR1 is MNHEY, CDR2 SMNVEV, per germline (reference sequence). Trimming took 7 bases from V and 3 from J; bases not matched to a gene: 9. The length of the CDR3 is 14 residues. The CDR3 reads CASKGPGQFYEQYF. The CDR3 coding sequence is TGTGCCAGCAAGGGACCGGGACAGTTCTACGAGCAGTACTTC.

The V gene is TRBV5-5, the J gene TRBJ2-2; D unresolved. The V end was cut by 0 bases, the J end by 0 bases, with 6 bases between. CDR3 length: 15 residues. Germline CDR1 and CDR2: SGHKS and YYEKEE (reference sequence). This CDR3 reads CASSLGPTNTGELFF. CDR3 bases: TGTGCCAGCAGCTTGGGCCCTACGAACACCGGGGAGCTGTTTTTT.

The chain has TRBV4-1 and TRBJ1-5; D not resolved. Germline V gives CDR1 MGHRA, CDR2 YSYEKL. The CDR3 covers 15 residues. Deletions cut 3 bases from V and 1 base from J, with 10 bases between. This CDR3 is CASSHNARSNQPQHF. CDR3 nucleotide sequence: TGCGCCAGCAGCCATAATGCCAGGAGCAATCAGCCCCAGCATTTT.

The rearrangement links TRBV29-1 to TRBJ2-7; 9 nucleotides align to TRBD2. Trimming at V came to 4 bases and at J to 5 bases, leaving 15 bases not matched to a gene. CDR3 size: 16 residues. Germline V CDR1 and CDR2: SQVTM, ANQGSEA. The CDR3 bases are TGCAGCGTTGTTCAGGATGGTAGCGGGAGATCCCACGAGCAGTACTTC. Amino acids: CSVVQDGSGRSHEQYF.

The gene calls are TRBV6-6 and TRBJ1-5; tentatively, D is TRBD1 (6 bases). Germline-derived CDR1 and CDR2 are MNHNY and SVGAGI (reference sequence). This CDR3 region has 12 residues. The germline V and J ends were trimmed by 7 bases and 2 bases, with 6 bases remaining between them. The CDR3 DNA reads TGTGCCAGCAAGGGGGGCAATCAGCCCCAGCATTTT. Its translation is CASKGGNQPQHF.

The chain couples TRBV5-1 to TRBJ2-5, with no clear D. Germline CDR1 is SGHRS and CDR2 is YFSETQ. The length of the CDR3 is 14 residues. V was shortened by 0 bases and J by 1 base, with 7 bases between the two germline ends. CDR3 nucleotide sequence: TGCGCCAGCAGCTTGGTGGGCAGCCAAGAGACCCAGTACTTC. Its protein product is CASSLVGSQETQYF.

This clone was seen once. J is TRBJ1-2 and V is TRBV5-4; 7 bases map to TRBD1. Germline lookup yields CDR1 SGHNT and CDR2 YYREEE (reference sequence). J lost 4 bases, V lost 4 bases, and 10 bases had no gene match. CDR3 length: 15 residues. DNA for the CDR3: TGTGCCAGCAGCCAGCCCTCACGGGACAGCTATGGCTACACCTTC. Translating gives CASSQPSRDSYGYTF.

The sample holds a few counts of this clone. The genes are TRBV5-1 and TRBJ2-1; 12 positions agree with TRBD2. The CDR3 is 17 residues long. CDR1 is SGHRS and CDR2 is YFSETQ in the germline V gene. The J segment lost 8 bases and the V segment lost 0 bases, leaving 9 bases of the junction unmatched. The CDR3 here is CASSLDPLAGGGDEQFF. As DNA, the CDR3 is TGCGCCAGCAGCTTGGATCCACTAGCGGGAGGAGGAGATGAGCAGTTCTTC.

This chain uses TRBV6-5 with TRBJ1-5, with 8 positions matching TRBD1. Germline-derived CDR1 and CDR2 are MNHEY and SVGAGI. The CDR3 totals 14 residues. J lost 2 bases, V lost 6 bases, and 3 bases had no gene match. The CDR3 reads CASSVGQGNQPQHF. The CDR3 region has the DNA TGTGCCAGCAGCGTGGGACAGGGCAATCAGCCCCAGCATTTT.

This rearrangement joins TRBV2 to TRBJ2-6, with 7 bases fitting TRBD2. The CDR3 runs to 16 residues. The germline V gene has CDR1 SNHLY and CDR2 FYNNEI. V lost 8 bases to trimming and J lost 0 bases; unmatched junction nucleotides: 7. CDR3 nucleotide sequence: TGTGCCAGCTTGGGACTAAAAAGCTCTGGGGCCAACGTCCTGACTTTC. This translates into CASLGLKSSGANVLTF.

The chain couples TRBV27 to TRBJ2-1; no definite D call. V gave up 2 bases and J gave up 8 bases, with 10 bases separating them. The CDR3 sequence is 13 residues long. Germline V gene lookup returns CDR1 MNHEY and CDR2 SMNVEV (reference sequence). The CDR3 nucleotides are TGTGCCAGCAGTTTAACTTATAGAGATGAGCAGTTCTTC. It encodes CASSLTYRDEQFF.

The CDR3, as DNA: TGCGCCAGCAGCTTGGCCTCGAGCGCACTCACAGATACGCAGTATTTT. Translating gives CASSLASSALTDTQYF. J is TRBJ2-3 and V is TRBV5-1; D gene uncertain. Germline CDR1 SGHRS, CDR2 YFSETQ. V lost 0 bases and J lost 2, with 13 bases in between. This CDR3 has 16 amino acids.

The J gene is TRBJ2-1, the V gene TRBV5-4; D gene unclear. Per the germline V gene, CDR1 is SGHNT and CDR2 is YYREEE (reference sequence). This CDR3 comprises 13 residues. The ends were cut back, 1 base at V and 7 bases at J, with 9 bases in the middle. CDR3 coding DNA: TGTGCCAGCAGCTTGTACATCAGAAATGAGCAGTTCTTC. This codes for CASSLYIRNEQFF. Complete variable domain (other parts from reference TRBV5-4 and TRBJ2-1): ETGVTQSPTHLIKTRGQQVTLRCSSQSGHNTVSWYQQALGQGPQFIFQYYREEENGRGNFPPRFSGLQFPNYSSELNVNALELDDSALYLCASSLYIRNEQFFGPGTRLTVL.

This clone was seen a single time. The genes are TRBV7-9 and TRBJ2-1, with 9 bases that match TRBD2. The CDR3 runs to 16 residues. The V segment lost 4 bases and the J segment 2 bases; nucleotides outside the gene matches: 6. Germline V gene data show CDR1 as SEHNR and CDR2 as FQNEAQ (reference sequence). The CDR3 bases are TGTGCCAGCAGCTATAGCGGGAGCACCCCCTACAATGAGCAGTTCTTC. It translates to CASSYSGSTPYNEQFF.

This chain uses TRBV19 with TRBJ1-4, with 9 bases aligning to TRBD1. Looked up from germline, CDR1 is LNHDA and CDR2 is SQIVND (reference sequence). The CDR3 is made up of 14 amino acids. V was pared by 8 bases and J by 6 bases, with 7 bases of the junction left unmatched. The CDR3, as DNA: TGTGCCAGTGACACGGGACAGGGAGATGAAAAACTGTTTTTT. Its translation: CASDTGQGDEKLFF. The whole variable domain, filled in from reference TRBV19 and TRBJ1-4, reads DGGITQSPKYLFRKEGQNVTLSCEQNLNHDAMYWYRQDPGQGLRLIYYSQIVNDFQKGDIAEGYSVSREKKESFPLTVTSAQKNPTAFYLCASDTGQGDEKLFFGSGTQLSVL.

The chain has TRBV7-9 and TRBJ2-2, with 11 positions matching TRBD1. The germline CDR1 and CDR2 sequences are SEHNR and FQNEAQ (reference sequence). J was trimmed by 5 bases and V by 5 bases; bases with no gene match: 4. CDR3 length: 15 amino acids. The CDR3 region is CASSRTGGATGELFF. The CDR3 DNA reads TGTGCCAGCAGCCGGACAGGGGGCGCAACCGGGGAGCTGTTTTTT. Filled out from reference TRBV7-9 and TRBJ2-2, the complete variable domain reads DTGVSQNPRHKITKRGQNVTFRCDPISEHNRLYWYRQTLGQGPEFLTYFQNEAQLEKSRLLSDRFSAERPKGSFSTLEIQRTEQGDSAMYLCASSRTGGATGELFFGEGSRLTVL.

J is TRBJ1-3 and V is TRBV9; 9 nucleotides match TRBD1. V dropped 4 bases and J dropped 3; count of bases not matched to a gene: 8. This CDR3 is 16 amino acids long. Germline loops: CDR1 SGDLS, CDR2 YYNGEE. CDR3 sequence: CASSPQDRGDGNTIYF. CDR3 nucleotides: TGTGCCAGCAGCCCTCAGGACAGGGGTGATGGAAACACCATATATTTT. Supplemented by reference TRBV9 and TRBJ1-3, the full variable domain reads DSGVTQTPKHLITATGQRVTLRCSPRSGDLSVYWYQQSLDQGLQFLIQYYNGEERAKGNILERFSAQQFPDLHSELNLSSLELGDSALYFCASSPQDRGDGNTIYFGEGSWLTVV.

The J gene is TRBJ2-7, the V gene TRBV7-8; 7 nucleotides align to TRBD1. Trimming took 5 bases from V and 8 from J; bases not matched to a gene: 15. The CDR3 has 15 residues. The V gene's germline CDR1 is SGHVS and CDR2 FQNEAQ. The CDR3 DNA reads as TGTGCCAGCAGCATTAGTGACGGACAGGTGGTGAAGCAGTACTTC. This gives the protein CASSISDGQVVKQYF.

The chain recombines TRBV29-1 with TRBJ1-2; D is ambiguous. V lost 4 bases, J lost 4 bases, and 7 bases lay in between. Germline V gives CDR1 SQVTM, CDR2 ANQGSEA. The CDR3 is made up of 11 amino acids. CDR3 residues: CSVVTSYGYTF. CDR3 in DNA: TGCAGCGTTGTAACCAGCTATGGCTACACCTTC.

This clone was picked up one time. The J gene is TRBJ2-2, the V gene TRBV5-1; tentatively, D is TRBD2 (6 bases). The V end was cut by 4 bases, the J end by 3 bases, with 16 bases between. Germline V CDR1 and CDR2: SGHRS, YFSETQ. The CDR3 covers 16 residues. CDR3 bases: TGCGCCAGCAGCCTGCGGGGTACCCGGGACACCGGGGAGCTGTTTTTT. Protein product: CASSLRGTRDTGELFF.

The V call is TRBV5-5, the J call TRBJ2-7; 7 bases fit TRBD2. Germline loops: CDR1 SGHKS, CDR2 YYEKEE (reference sequence). This CDR3 contains 16 residues. With V trimmed by 6 bases and J by 1 base, 13 bases remained unmatched. CDR3 protein: CASIGGGASRSYEQYF. The CDR3 region has the DNA TGTGCCAGCATTGGGGGGGGAGCCTCCCGTTCCTACGAGCAGTACTTC.

J is TRBJ1-4 and V is TRBV7-9, with D perhaps TRBD1 (5 bases). CDR1 is SEHNR and CDR2 is FQNEAQ in the germline V gene (reference sequence). Trimming left V 1 base short and J 7 bases short, with 10 bases between. The CDR3 spans 14 residues. CDR3 protein: CASSLGQGGEKLFF. The CDR3, as DNA: TGTGCCAGCAGCTTAGGGCAGGGCGGTGAAAAACTGTTTTTT. Looking up the rest from reference TRBV7-9 and TRBJ1-4 gives the full variable domain: DTGVSQNPRHKITKRGQNVTFRCDPISEHNRLYWYRQTLGQGPEFLTYFQNEAQLEKSRLLSDRFSAERPKGSFSTLEIQRTEQGDSAMYLCASSLGQGGEKLFFGSGTQLSVL.